The entry below describes one TCR beta chain. Losses at the gene ends were 3 bases for V and 5 bases for J; bases not matched to a gene: 9. Germline CDR1 reads SGHRS; CDR2 reads YFSETQ. The CDR3 covers 16 residues. The sample belongs to a study of T cell changes during pregnancy in multiple sclerosis. Data came from immunoSEQ multiplex PCR; TCRdb stores just in-frame clones and leaves some out. The sample contains some 52,000 clones, approximately 92% of which appear only once. The source of this sequence is a female donor with multiple sclerosis, enrolled in a pregnancy study. The material was CD4+ T cells from peripheral blood mononuclear cells, obtained in the third trimester of pregnancy. The chain is built from TRBV5-1 and TRBJ2-2; 8 bases are a match to TRBD2. The CDR3 region is CASSYVGGRNTGELFF. The CDR3 nucleotides are TGCGCCAGCAGCTACGTCGGCGGGAGGAATACCGGGGAGCTGTTTTTT.